These T cell receptor beta chains were read from a single sample in a study of blood T cell repertoires in COVID-19. Method: immunoSEQ multiplex PCR; TCRdb's copy keeps in-frame clones and lacks some. The data show 450,000 to 500,000 clones, approximately 85% seen once. Sequenced input: peripheral blood. The receptors derive from a human donor in a cohort sampled during active COVID-19. CDR3s include the opening cysteine and the closing phenylalanine or tryptophan. D genes are given only for firm matches. Only part of the rows carry a size: once, few, many, or a class if the clone is expanded.

j_call,d_call,cdr3_length,v_call,clone_size,cdr3_aa,cdr3_nt
TRBJ2-1,TRBD2,18,TRBV19,once,CASSMQTVGLAGVNEQFF,TGTGCCAGTAGTATGCAAACCGTGGGACTAGCGGGAGTGAATGAGCAGTTCTTC
TRBJ1-2,TRBD1,14,TRBV7-2,NA,CASSSGQGNYGYTF,TGTGCCAGCAGCTCGGGACAGGGGAACTATGGCTACACCTTC
TRBJ2-2,TRBD1,15,TRBV9,NA,CASSPGTEGTGELFF,TGTGCCAGCAGCCCCGGGACAGAGGGGACCGGGGAGCTGTTTTTT
TRBJ2-7,TRBD2,15,TRBV15,NA,CATRLGLAGAGEQYF,TGTGCCACCAGGCTGGGACTAGCGGGAGCCGGCGAGCAGTACTTC
TRBJ2-1,TRBD2,15,TRBV29-1,NA,CSVCERERSYNEQFF,TGCAGCGTTTGTGAGCGGGAGCGCTCCTACAATGAGCAGTTCTTC
TRBJ2-1,NA,14,TRBV3-1/TRBV3-2,NA,CASAPGASSGEQFF,TGTGCCAGCGCACCGGGAGCTAGCTCGGGTGAGCAGTTCTTC
TRBJ1-2,NA,15,TRBV6-5,NA,CASSYALYAGEGYTF,TGTGCCAGCAGTTACGCCTTATATGCTGGGGAGGGCTACACCTTC
TRBJ1-5,NA,14,TRBV2,NA,CASSFLGTGQPQHF,TGTGCCAGCAGCTTTCTGGGAACGGGGCAGCCCCAGCATTTT
TRBJ2-1,NA,17,TRBV19,NA,CASSTHGIEALINEQFF,TGTGCCAGTAGTACCCACGGGATAGAAGCCCTAATAAATGAGCAGTTCTTC
TRBJ2-3,TRBD2,15,TRBV12-5,NA,CASGLVPGLDNTQYF,TGTGCTAGTGGTTTGGTTCCGGGACTAGATAATACGCAGTATTTT
TRBJ1-5,NA,16,TRBV28,few,CASSSRVRGRNQPQHF,TGTGCCAGCAGTTCTCGAGTGCGGGGCCGCAATCAGCCCCAGCATTTT
TRBJ2-3,NA,14,TRBV6-5,NA,CASSYSTSTDTQYF,TGTGCCAGCAGTTACTCGACTAGCACAGATACGCAGTATTTT
TRBJ1-1,TRBD1,15,TRBV19,NA,CASTPAGTVNTEAFF,TGTGCCAGTACTCCTGCCGGGACAGTGAACACTGAAGCTTTCTTT
TRBJ1-2,NA,14,TRBV7-2,once,CASSLNRDYYGYTF,TGTGCCAGCAGCTTAAACAGGGATTACTATGGCTACACCTTC
TRBJ2-3,NA,16,TRBV6-6,NA,CASSFGGPRNTDTQYF,TGTGCCAGCAGTTTTGGAGGGCCAAGAAACACAGATACGCAGTATTTT
TRBJ2-7,TRBD2,16,TRBV12-5,NA,CASAHPSGPSLYEQYF,TGTGCTAGTGCCCATCCTAGCGGCCCATCCCTCTACGAGCAGTACTTC
TRBJ2-1,TRBD2,15,TRBV9,NA,CASSTGRESYNEQFF,TGTGCCAGCAGTACGGGGCGGGAGTCCTACAATGAGCAGTTCTTC
TRBJ1-2,TRBD1,17,TRBV9,NA,CASSVEGTGDVPYGYTF,TGTGCCAGCAGCGTAGAGGGGACAGGGGATGTGCCCTATGGCTACACCTTC
TRBJ1-5,TRBD1,18,TRBV28,NA,CASTLSPGTEFFNQPQHF,TGTGCCAGCACCCTCTCCCCCGGGACAGAGTTTTTCAATCAGCCCCAGCATTTT
TRBJ2-7,NA,16,TRBV6-5,NA,CASSYSKLGVSYEQYF,TGTGCCAGCAGTTACTCGAAGCTAGGTGTATCCTACGAGCAGTACTTC
TRBJ2-1,NA,15,TRBV19,NA,CASRVKTRAYNEQFF,TGTGCCAGTAGGGTCAAGACCCGGGCCTACAATGAGCAGTTCTTC
TRBJ2-6,NA,16,TRBV21-1,NA,CASSTKAGAGANVLTF,TGTGCCAGCAGCACCAAGGCAGGGGCTGGGGCCAACGTCCTGACTTTC
TRBJ2-1,TRBD2,13,TRBV29-1,NA,CSLAGDSYNEQFF,TGCAGCCTAGCGGGAGACTCCTACAATGAGCAGTTCTTC
TRBJ2-2,NA,18,TRBV27,NA,CASSLSLQASPNTGELFF,TGTGCCAGCAGTTTATCTCTCCAGGCCTCACCGAACACCGGGGAGCTGTTTTTT
TRBJ2-5,TRBD1,14,TRBV28,NA,CASSENRGAETQYF,TGTGCCAGCAGTGAGAACAGGGGTGCGGAGACCCAGTACTTC
TRBJ1-1,NA,14,TRBV18,NA,CASSPAMVYTEAFF,TGTGCCAGCTCACCAGCGATGGTATACACTGAAGCTTTCTTT
TRBJ2-4,TRBD1,19,TRBV19,NA,CASSSRPHNRGLGENIQYF,TGTGCCAGTAGTTCGAGGCCTCATAACAGGGGGCTTGGAGAAAACATTCAGTACTTC
TRBJ2-2,NA,14,TRBV7-9,once,CASSRYRDGGELFF,TGTGCCAGCAGCCGATACAGGGACGGCGGGGAGCTGTTTTTT
TRBJ1-1,NA,15,TRBV4-2,NA,CASSQEGGGLTEAFF,TGTGCCAGCAGCCAAGAAGGGGGGGGATTGACTGAAGCTTTCTTT